This TCR beta chain comes out of a study of shared clonotypes between healthy human individuals. Details on this clone: Its antigen is unidentified.

The CDR3 sequence is 14 residues long. Germline V gene lookup returns CDR1 SNHLY and CDR2 FYNNEI. Trimming took 3 bases from V and 6 from J, leaving 12 bases between them. Study results and caveats: Larger estimated richness was generally seen in naive subsets than in memory subsets. It was the non-shared clonotypes that had lower generation probabilities than clonotypes shared by all four donors.

TCRdb's table, derived via immunoSEQ multiplex PCR, lists solely in-frame clones and lacks some. The data show about 690,000 clones, around 91% seen once. The sequence came from a young man in good health. Some clones in this sample may be carry-over from other donors' samples. The sample taken for sequencing was memory CD8+ T cells from PBMCs. Subset given: CD45RO+ cells pooled with CCR7-negative TemRA cells. The chain employs TRBV2 and TRBJ2-1; D is perhaps TRBD2 (5 bases). The CDR3 sequence is CASSDRPRVNEQFF. In DNA, the CDR3 is TGTGCCAGCAGTGACCGGCCGAGGGTCAATGAGCAGTTCTTC.